This T cell receptor beta chain was obtained from a study of CD8+ T cells in alopecia areata. cDNA prepared by RNA extraction and subsequent reverse transcription served as the template for sequencing. This table comes from immunoSEQ multiplex PCR, and its TCRdb copy is limited to in-frame clones, with some not included. Singletons are absent from the sample, which has 270,000 or so clones. For this clone: Gene names are mouse gene names.

A panel of CD4, CD8alpha, NKG2D, NKG2ACE and other markers served to sort pooled cutaneous lymph node cells. The sequence was obtained from a C3H/HeJ mouse with alopecia areata. The MHC haplotype recorded for the strain is H2-k. The sequenced material came from CD4+ T cells sorted from a lymph node.

The sequenced CDR3 bases are TGTGCCAGCAGTGAAGGACAGGGGACAGAA. This codes for CASSEGQGTE. The whole CDR3 region reads CASSEGQGTETLYF. The gene calls are TRBV13-1 and TRBJ2-3, with TRBD1 matching over 9 bases. The read ends 4 residues shy of where the CDR3 ends; the end is completed using the germline J gene. The CDR3 sequence is 14 residues long. Germline values: CDR1 NSHNY, CDR2 SYGAGN. V was pared by 2 bases and J by 4 bases, with 2 bases of the junction left unmatched.